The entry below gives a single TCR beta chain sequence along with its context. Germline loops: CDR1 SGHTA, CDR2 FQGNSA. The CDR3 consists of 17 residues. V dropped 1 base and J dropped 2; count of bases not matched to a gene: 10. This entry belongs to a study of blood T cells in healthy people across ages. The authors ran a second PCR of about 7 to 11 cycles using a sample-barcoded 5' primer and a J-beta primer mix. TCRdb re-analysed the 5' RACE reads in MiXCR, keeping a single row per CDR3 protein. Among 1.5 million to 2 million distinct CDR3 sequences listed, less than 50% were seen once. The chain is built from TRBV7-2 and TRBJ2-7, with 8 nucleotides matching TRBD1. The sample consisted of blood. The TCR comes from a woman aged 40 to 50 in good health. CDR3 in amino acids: CASSLGRGRGSPYEQYF. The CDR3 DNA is TGTGCCAGCAGCTTAGGCAGGGGGCGCGGTAGCCCCTACGAGCAGTACTTC. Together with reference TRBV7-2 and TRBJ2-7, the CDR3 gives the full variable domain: GAGVSQSPSNKVTEKGKDVELRCDPISGHTALYWYRQSLGQGLEFLIYFQGNSAPDKSGLPSDRFSAERTGGSVSTLTIQRTQQEDSAVYLCASSLGRGRGSPYEQYFGPGTRLTVT.